This T cell receptor beta chain emerged from a study of control samples from healthy donors and cancer patients. The CDR3 spans 15 residues. V shed 4 bases, J shed 0 bases, and the junction held 2 bases outside the gene matches. The germline V gene has CDR1 MNHNY and CDR2 SVGAGI (reference sequence). Clones were read by immunoSEQ multiplex PCR, and TCRdb kept only the in-frame ones, dropping some. The sample carries 110,000 to 150,000 clones, about 89% recorded once. The chain joins TRBV6-6 to TRBJ2-1, with 8 nucleotides matching TRBD2. The source is a man aged 25-45 years in good health. Sequenced material: blood. CDR3: CASSLAGSSYNEQFF. Written as DNA, the CDR3 is TGTGCCAGCAGTTTAGCGGGGAGCTCCTACAATGAGCAGTTCTTC.